The 19 T cell receptor beta chains in this list originate from one sample, sequenced in a study of blood T cells in healthy people across ages. A second PCR of 7 to 11 cycles used a sample-barcoded 5' primer and a J-beta primer mix. MiXCR was run by TCRdb on the 5' RACE reads, yielding one entry per CDR3 protein. Among 380,000 or so distinct CDR3 sequences, approximately 52% were seen once, and the ten largest hold around 50%. Sample: blood. The origin of the receptors is a man aged 55-75 years in good health.

The rearrangement joins TRBV7-8 to TRBJ2-4, with D unclear. The J call is in doubt because the DNA end fits TRBJ2-7 better. Germline V gene sequence: CDR1 SGHVS, CDR2 FQNEAQ. This CDR3 is 14 amino acids long. The CDR3 DNA reads TGTGCCAGCAGCTTAGCGCGACTCTCCTACGAGCAGTACTTC. It is translated as CASSLARLSYEQYF.

This clonotype showed up many times. A much larger clone differs by one base, so this may be a read error. This rearrangement joins TRBV7-2 to TRBJ2-5; D gene unclear. CDR3 size: 12 residues. Germline V gives CDR1 SGHTA, CDR2 FQGNSA. Trimming removed 5 bases from V and 11 bases from J, with 15 bases in between. CDR3 in DNA: TGTGCCAGCAGCCGCTTGATTAAGGAGCAGTACTTC. It codes for CASSRLIKEQYF.

The rearrangement joins TRBV3-1 to TRBJ1-6, with TRBD1 identical over 10 bases. The trim removed 8 bases at V and 7 bases at J, leaving 5 bases unmatched. The length of the CDR3 is 14 residues. Germline CDR1 and CDR2: LGHDT and YNNKEL (reference sequence). In nucleotides, the CDR3 is TGTGCCAGCGTGGACAGGGGGAAGAATTCACCCCTCCACTTT. The encoded protein is CASVDRGKNSPLHF.

V gene TRBV15 combines with J gene TRBJ2-5; D ambiguous. Per germline, CDR1 LNHNV and CDR2 YYDKDF (reference sequence). Trimming took 5 bases from V and 5 from J, leaving 12 bases between them. The CDR3 is made up of 13 amino acids. CDR3 sequence reads: CATSLGLRETQYF. The CDR3 DNA follows: TGTGCCACCAGCCTAGGGTTGCGGGAGACCCAGTACTTC.

Many counts were recorded for this clonotype. V and J are TRBV3-1 and TRBJ2-3, with D tentatively TRBD1 (5 bases). V gave up 1 base and J gave up 5 bases, with 13 bases separating them. Looked up from germline, CDR1 is LGHDT and CDR2 is YNNKEL (reference sequence). This CDR3 has 15 residues. CDR3 DNA: TGTGCCAGCAGCCAAGGTCCTAGGGGTAGAGATACGCAGTATTTT. Translating gives CASSQGPRGRDTQYF.

This chain joins TRBV2 and TRBJ1-3; unclear D gene. CDR3 length equals 12 residues. V was shortened by 2 bases and J by 5 bases, with 4 bases between the two germline ends. Looked up from germline, CDR1 is SNHLY and CDR2 is FYNNEI. CDR3 sequence reads: CASSESRNTIYF. CDR3 bases: TGTGCCAGCAGTGAAAGCCGAAACACCATATATTTT.

The chain has TRBV9 and TRBJ2-3; TRBD2 matches at 8 bases. This CDR3 region has 15 residues. With V trimmed by 1 base and J by 6 bases, 7 bases remained unmatched. Looked up from germline, CDR1 is SGDLS and CDR2 is YYNGEE. CDR3 DNA: TGTGCCAGCAGCGTACAGAGCGGGAGAACGGATACGCAGTATTTT. This gives the protein CASSVQSGRTDTQYF.

V gene TRBV7-2 combines with J gene TRBJ2-3; 7 bases fit TRBD2. V shed 3 bases and J 1 base; nucleotides not matched to a gene: 7. Germline V lookup: CDR1 SGHTA, CDR2 FQGNSA. The length of the CDR3 is 16 residues. The CDR3 nucleotides read TGTGCCAGCAGCTTTCCTGCTAGCGGTGGCACAGATACGCAGTATTTT. It is translated as CASSFPASGGTDTQYF.

This clonotype was seen only a few times. This chain joins TRBV2 and TRBJ2-3; 7 bases fit TRBD1. There are 15 residues in the CDR3. CDR1 is SNHLY, CDR2 FYNNEI, per germline. The J segment lost 8 bases and the V segment lost 3 bases, leaving 11 bases of the junction unmatched. The CDR3 DNA sequence: TGTGCCAGCAGTGACTCGACAGGGCCCAGGGTTACGCAGTATTTT. This sequence encodes CASSDSTGPRVTQYF.

V usage is TRBV29-1 and J usage is TRBJ1-5; D is possibly TRBD1 (6 bases). Germline CDR1 reads SQVTM; CDR2 reads ANQGSEA. Trimming left V 6 bases short and J 7 bases short, with 10 bases between. This CDR3 is 11 amino acids long. CDR3 sequence: CSVGTSQPQHF. CDR3 DNA: TGCAGCGTAGGGACATCCCAGCCCCAGCATTTT. Together with reference TRBV29-1 and TRBJ1-5, the CDR3 gives the full variable domain: SAVISQKPSRDICQRGTSLTIQCQVDSQVTMMFWYRQQPGQSLTLIATANQGSEATYESGFVIDKFPISRPNLTFSTLTVSNMSPEDSSIYLCSVGTSQPQHFGDGTRLSIL.

The chain joins TRBV20-1 to TRBJ2-7; D remains unclear. The ends were cut back, 3 bases at V and 1 base at J, with 13 bases in the middle. The CDR3 is made up of 14 amino acids. Germline V gives CDR1 DFQATT, CDR2 SNEGSKA (reference sequence). DNA for the CDR3: TGCAGTGCTAGGGGTTCCTTGGTTTCCTACGAGCAGTACTTC. It specifies CSARGSLVSYEQYF.

At least ten counts were recorded for this clonotype. The chain uses TRBV3-1 and TRBJ2-3; 9 positions match TRBD1. The CDR3 loop spans 18 amino acids. Germline V lookup: CDR1 LGHDT, CDR2 YNNKEL (reference sequence). Trimming at V came to 4 bases and at J to 3 bases, leaving 14 bases not matched to a gene. CDR3 DNA sequence: TGTGCCAGCAGCCTCGGAGCCGGGACAGGGATCGGTACAGATACGCAGTATTTT. It codes for CASSLGAGTGIGTDTQYF.

A note on this clonotype: One end of the junction varies from germline; a read error may be responsible. V is TRBV3-1 and J is TRBJ2-1; TRBD1 aligns across 9 bases. Germline CDR1 LGHDT, CDR2 YNNKEL (reference sequence). The CDR3 is made up of 17 amino acids. CDR3 DNA sequence: TGTGCCAGCAGCCATTCCGGGACAGGGTTTTTGGACAATAAGCAGTTCTTC. It translates to CASSHSGTGFLDNKQFF.

The chain uses TRBV5-1 and TRBJ2-7, with a tentative D call TRBD2 (7 bases). Germline lookup yields CDR1 SGHRS and CDR2 YFSETQ. The V end lost 4 bases, the J end lost 6 bases, and 14 bases lay between the germline ends. The CDR3 has 13 amino acids. The CDR3 sequence: CASSHREGGEQYF. CDR3 nucleotides: TGCGCCAGCAGCCACAGGGAGGGAGGCGAGCAGTACTTC.

The rearrangement uses TRBV5-1 and TRBJ2-7; either TRBD1 or TRBD2 may fit D (5 bases each). Germline assignment: CDR1 SGHRS and CDR2 YFSETQ. The CDR3 is 14 amino acids. V was pared by 0 bases and J by 3 bases, with 10 bases between. The CDR3 region has the DNA TGCGCCAGCAGCTTGGGGGACGGCGGCTACGAGCAGTACTTC. Encoded protein: CASSLGDGGYEQYF.

The chain uses TRBV29-1 and TRBJ2-4; D not certain. V was pared by 2 bases and J by 13 bases, with 12 bases between. Germline V gene lookup returns CDR1 SQVTM and CDR2 ANQGSEA. The CDR3 covers 11 residues. The CDR3 DNA follows: TGCAGCGTTGAATACCAGGTGGCCCAGTACTTC. Its translation: CSVEYQVAQYF.

V gene TRBV20-1 combines with J gene TRBJ2-4; TRBD1 might be the D (6 bases). The J call is uncertain, as TRBJ2-7 better fits the DNA end. The CDR3 extends over 15 amino acids. CDR1 and CDR2 (germline): DFQATT, SNEGSKA (reference sequence). Here the CDR3 reads CSARDPGVSSYEQYF. For the CDR3, the DNA is TGCAGTGCTAGAGATCCAGGGGTGAGCTCCTACGAGCAGTACTTC.

In its sample, this clonotype was seen a few times. This rearrangement joins TRBV5-1 to TRBJ2-3; D is possibly TRBD2 (6 bases). V dropped 1 base and J dropped 2 bases, with 17 bases sitting between them. The CDR3 is 17 amino acids. The germline V gene encodes CDR1 SGHRS and CDR2 YFSETQ. DNA of the CDR3: TGCGCCAGCAGCTTGCGTCTACTAGCTCGGGCCACAGATACGCAGTATTTT. The encoded protein is CASSLRLLARATDTQYF.

The chain is built from TRBV5-1 and TRBJ1-6; no firm D call. This CDR3 region has 15 residues. Germline V lookup: CDR1 SGHRS, CDR2 YFSETQ. With 0 bases removed from V and 10 bases from J, the gap between germline ends came to 14 bases. CDR3 DNA sequence: TGCGCCAGCAGCTTGGGGACTAGATCGGAATCACCCCTCCACTTT. Protein product: CASSLGTRSESPLHF.